Listed below are T cell receptor beta chains from one sample, sequenced in a study of shared clonotypes between healthy human individuals. Sequenced by immunoSEQ multiplex PCR; TCRdb stores in-frame clones only, minus some. In the table there are some 120,000 clones, over 65% of which are singletons. The source material was memory CD8+ T cells sorted from blood. Receptor source: a woman aged 25 to 39 in good health. Both conserved end residues are part of each CDR3. Expanded clones get a size class; other rows say once, few or many, or leave the size out.

v_call,clone_size,j_call,cdr3_aa
TRBV5-4,once,TRBJ1-2,CASSLKDRGGYGYTF
TRBV4-2,-,TRBJ2-6,CASSQNWGSGANVLTF
TRBV2,-,TRBJ1-5,CASSHWTLGQPQHF
TRBV15,many,TRBJ2-2,CATSRDRELTGELFF
TRBV5-3,-,TRBJ2-5,CARSLEGPGLQQETQYF
TRBV6-6,-,TRBJ2-1,CASSYSWTADNEQFF
TRBV28,-,TRBJ2-3,CASSLRTGRTDTQYF
TRBV2,-,TRBJ2-5,CASSEGTRISEETQYF
TRBV27,-,TRBJ2-7,CASSPFTGYEQYF
TRBV5-1,-,TRBJ2-7,CASFRDRAHSYEQYF